This is a list of T cell receptor beta chains from one sample in a study of blood T cells in healthy people across ages. A single record per CDR3 protein comes from TCRdb applying MiXCR to the 5' RACE reads. The sample yields about 1,500,000 distinct CDR3 sequences, 28% seen once. Specimen: blood. The source is a woman under 40 in good health. Each CDR3 is given with its conserved first and last residue. The order of the fields is D gene, J gene, V gene, CDR3 length, clone size, CDR3 DNA, CDR3 protein. The D gene is left open where the match is weak. Size values are once, few and many counts, or a class for expanded clones, and some rows have none.

D: .
J: TRBJ2-7
V: TRBV12-3/TRBV12-4
length: 14
size: few
DNA: TGTGCCAGCAGACCCGGGACGTTGACCTACGAGCAGTACTTC
CDR3: CASRPGTLTYEQYF

D: TRBD2
J: TRBJ2-1
V: TRBV6-4
length: 16
size: few
DNA: TGTGCCAGCAGTGAAATAAGCGGGGGGGCCGGGAATGAGCAGTTCTTC
CDR3: CASSEISGGAGNEQFF

D: TRBD2
J: TRBJ2-5
V: TRBV5-1
length: 16
size: few
DNA: TGCGCCAGCAGCTTGGGGTCTAGCGGGCGCCAAGAGACCCAGTACTTC
CDR3: CASSLGSSGRQETQYF

D: .
J: TRBJ1-5
V: TRBV2
length: 15
size: .
DNA: TGTGCCAGCAGTGAGCGACATGCAAGCAATCGGCCCCAGCATTTT
CDR3: CASSERHASNRPQHF

D: .
J: TRBJ1-4
V: TRBV5-1
length: 14
size: .
DNA: TGCGCCAGCAGTACCGGGTCTTACAATGAAAAACTGTTTTTT
CDR3: CASSTGSYNEKLFF

D: .
J: TRBJ2-3
V: TRBV5-5
length: 14
size: many
DNA: TGTGCCAGCAGCCTAGAACCAACCACAGATACGCAGTATTTT
CDR3: CASSLEPTTDTQYF

D: .
J: TRBJ2-2
V: TRBV5-1
length: 15
size: .
DNA: TGCGCCAGCAGCCCCTCACACGTTAACACCGGGGAGCTGTTTTTT
CDR3: CASSPSHVNTGELFF

D: .
J: TRBJ2-7
V: TRBV5-1
length: 15
size: once
DNA: TGCGCCAGCAGCTTGGCGGCGGGATCAACCTACGAGCGGTACTTC
CDR3: CASSLAAGSTYERYF

D: .
J: TRBJ2-1
V: TRBV2
length: 12
size: .
DNA: TGTGCCAGCAGTGAAGACGGATGGGAGCAGTTCTTC
CDR3: CASSEDGWEQFF

D: .
J: TRBJ1-5
V: TRBV27
length: 15
size: many
DNA: TGTGCCAGCAGTTTGGCCTACATTAGCAATCAGCCCCAGCATTTT
CDR3: CASSLAYISNQPQHF

D: TRBD1
J: TRBJ1-2
V: TRBV7-2
length: 12
size: .
DNA: TGTGCCAGCAGCTCGCCGGGACAGCCCTTCACCTTC
CDR3: CASSSPGQPFTF

D: TRBD1
J: TRBJ1-4
V: TRBV7-6
length: 15
size: .
DNA: TGTGCCAGCAGCCCACAGGGGCGATTTAATGAAAAACTGTTTTTT
CDR3: CASSPQGRFNEKLFF

D: TRBD2
J: TRBJ2-4
V: TRBV20-1
length: 13
size: .
DNA: TGCAGTGCTGACGGGAGGACCAAAAACATTCAGTACTTC
CDR3: CSADGRTKNIQYF

D: .
J: TRBJ1-2
V: TRBV20-1
length: 10
size: few
DNA: TGCAGTGCTAATCGGGATGGCTACACCTTC
CDR3: CSANRDGYTF

D: TRBD1
J: TRBJ2-6
V: TRBV6-6
length: 17
size: many
DNA: TGTGCCAGCCTCAGGGGACAGGGGATCTCTGGGGCCAACGTCCTGACTTTC
CDR3: CASLRGQGISGANVLTF

D: .
J: TRBJ2-1
V: TRBV3-1
length: 16
size: few
DNA: TGTGCCAGCAGGACGACAGGTAGGAGCTCCTACAATGAGCAGTTCTTC
CDR3: CASRTTGRSSYNEQFF

D: TRBD2
J: TRBJ2-5
V: TRBV20-1
length: 13
size: few
DNA: TGCAGTGCCGACCGGACCGGGAGGGGGATCCAGTACTTC
CDR3: CSADRTGRGIQYF

D: TRBD1
J: TRBJ2-3
V: TRBV20-1
length: 13
size: few
DNA: TGCAGTGCTGTCGACAGGGGAGCAGATACGCAGTATTTT
CDR3: CSAVDRGADTQYF

D: TRBD1
J: TRBJ1-1
V: TRBV20-1
length: 13
size: .
DNA: TGCAGTGCTTCCCGGACAGGGGACACTGAAGCTTTCTTT
CDR3: CSASRTGDTEAFF

D: .
J: TRBJ2-5
V: TRBV7-2
length: 14
size: .
DNA: TGTGCCAGCTGCTTCAGCACCAATAAAGAGACCCAGTACTTC
CDR3: CASCFSTNKETQYF

D: .
J: TRBJ2-7
V: TRBV14
length: 12
size: .
DNA: TGTGCCAGCAGCCAGTTATCGGGAGAGCAGTACTTC
CDR3: CASSQLSGEQYF

D: .
J: TRBJ2-4
V: TRBV18
length: 12
size: few
DNA: TGTGCCAGCTCCCCCGACCCTCCGGACCAGTACTTC
CDR3: CASSPDPPDQYF

D: TRBD2
J: TRBJ2-1
V: TRBV9
length: 16
size: .
DNA: TGTGCCAGCGAAAGGAAGGCTAGCGGGAGGAGAGCCGAGCAGTTCTTC
CDR3: CASERKASGRRAEQFF

D: TRBD2
J: TRBJ2-3
V: TRBV29-1
length: 14
size: .
DNA: TGCAGCGTTACTAGCGGGAGGGCCACAGATACGCAGTATTTT
CDR3: CSVTSGRATDTQYF

D: .
J: TRBJ1-2
V: TRBV12-3/TRBV12-4
length: 13
size: few
DNA: TGTGCCAGCAGTTATGAAGGGTCTGGGGGCTACACCTTC
CDR3: CASSYEGSGGYTF

D: .
J: TRBJ2-7
V: TRBV9
length: 15
size: few
DNA: TGTGCCAGCAGCGTAGCGGCTGCTACTCACTACGAGCAGTACTTC
CDR3: CASSVAAATHYEQYF

D: .
J: TRBJ2-1
V: TRBV7-3
length: 13
size: .
DNA: TGTGCCAGCAGCACCCTCACGACCAATGGGCAGTTCTTC
CDR3: CASSTLTTNGQFF

D: TRBD2
J: TRBJ2-3
V: TRBV20-1
length: 13
size: few
DNA: TGCAGTGCTAGAGTGGTGGGAGGGGATACGCAGTATTTT
CDR3: CSARVVGGDTQYF

D: TRBD1
J: TRBJ2-5
V: TRBV6-1
length: 16
size: .
DNA: TGTGCCAGCAAGGGACAGGGGGCGCCAATGGAAGAGACCCAGTACTTC
CDR3: CASKGQGAPMEETQYF

D: TRBD1
J: TRBJ2-5
V: TRBV2
length: 18
size: many
DNA: TGTGCCAGCATGCCAGCGTCGGGACAGGGGGAATCTCAAGAGACCCAGTACTTC
CDR3: CASMPASGQGESQETQYF

D: TRBD1
J: TRBJ1-1
V: TRBV24-1
length: 17
size: .
DNA: TGTGCCACCAGTGGCCCGACAGGGGCGGCGGAGAACACTGAAGCTTTCTTT
CDR3: CATSGPTGAAENTEAFF

D: TRBD2
J: TRBJ2-1
V: TRBV3-1
length: 16
size: .
DNA: TGTGCCGGCAGAACGACTAGCGGGAGTACCTACAATGAGCAGTTCTTC
CDR3: CAGRTTSGSTYNEQFF

D: .
J: TRBJ1-2
V: TRBV14
length: 15
size: many
DNA: TGTGCCAGCAGCCAAGTTGGGGGAGCTAACTATGGCTACACCTTC
CDR3: CASSQVGGANYGYTF

D: .
J: TRBJ1-5
V: TRBV6-1
length: 13
size: .
DNA: TGTGCCAGCCTTTCTAATAGCAATCAGCCCCAGCATTTT
CDR3: CASLSNSNQPQHF

D: TRBD1
J: TRBJ2-5
V: TRBV5-1
length: 17
size: .
DNA: TGCGCCAGCAGCACGTCAGGACAGGGAACCCTCCAAGAGACCCAGTACTTC
CDR3: CASSTSGQGTLQETQYF

D: .
J: TRBJ1-5
V: TRBV7-9
length: 12
size: .
DNA: TGTGCCAGCAGCTTAACCGAACAGCCCCAGCATTTT
CDR3: CASSLTEQPQHF

D: .
J: TRBJ1-4
V: TRBV7-9
length: 16
size: .
DNA: TGTGCCAGCAGCCATGCAGACGGCTCGGAGGGTGAAAAACTGTTTTTT
CDR3: CASSHADGSEGEKLFF

D: .
J: TRBJ2-5
V: TRBV29-1
length: 15
size: many
DNA: TGCAGCGTTGAAGACAGGGGCTCCATCCAAGAGACCCAGTACTTC
CDR3: CSVEDRGSIQETQYF

D: .
J: TRBJ2-3
V: TRBV6-5
length: 16
size: .
DNA: TGTGCCAGCAGTTACTCGCGACAGGGAGGGTCAGATACGCAGTATTTT
CDR3: CASSYSRQGGSDTQYF

D: .
J: TRBJ1-5
V: TRBV20-1
length: 13
size: few
DNA: TGCAGTGCTAGGAGGGGCACCAATCAGCCCCAGCATTTT
CDR3: CSARRGTNQPQHF

D: TRBD2
J: TRBJ2-1
V: TRBV5-1
length: 15
size: many
DNA: TGCGCCAGCAGCTTGGCTAGCGGGGTCGGCAATGAGCAGTTCTTC
CDR3: CASSLASGVGNEQFF

D: TRBD1
J: TRBJ1-2
V: TRBV18
length: 14
size: few
DNA: TGTGCCAGCTCACCCGACAGGGTACGGCCCGGCTACACCTTC
CDR3: CASSPDRVRPGYTF

D: TRBD1
J: TRBJ1-5
V: TRBV7-9
length: 16
size: many
DNA: TGTGCCAGCAGCCGGAAGGGGACAGGGAGGAATCAGCCCCAGCATTTT
CDR3: CASSRKGTGRNQPQHF

D: TRBD1
J: TRBJ1-2
V: TRBV2
length: 14
size: .
DNA: TGTGCCAGCAGATACCAGACAGGGGGGAGAGGCTACACCTTC
CDR3: CASRYQTGGRGYTF

D: .
J: TRBJ1-1
V: TRBV21-1
length: 19
size: few
DNA: TGTGCCAGCAGCCACGGGAGGGGGGACAGGGTTTTGGTCGACACTGAAGCTTTCTTT
CDR3: CASSHGRGDRVLVDTEAFF

D: TRBD1
J: TRBJ2-5
V: TRBV28
length: 13
size: few
DNA: TGTGCCATCTACGACAGGGGAGGAGAGACCCAGTACTTC
CDR3: CAIYDRGGETQYF

D: .
J: TRBJ1-1
V: TRBV12-5
length: 15
size: .
DNA: TGTGCTAGTGGTTCACCCGGCCCAAGGCACGCTGAAGCTTTCTTT
CDR3: CASGSPGPRHAEAFF

D: .
J: TRBJ2-7
V: TRBV7-2
length: 13
size: .
DNA: TGTGCCAGCAGCGCGGGACAGCTCTACGAGCAGTACTTC
CDR3: CASSAGQLYEQYF

D: .
J: TRBJ2-4
V: TRBV20-1
length: 13
size: .
DNA: TGCAGTGCGGTAGCGGCCCTTTACAATGAGCAGTACTTC
CDR3: CSAVAALYNEQYF

D: .
J: TRBJ1-2
V: TRBV27
length: 14
size: .
DNA: TGTGCCAGCAGTTCCCCGCCCTCTCATGATGGCTACACCTTC
CDR3: CASSSPPSHDGYTF

D: .
J: TRBJ2-1
V: TRBV18
length: 14
size: few
DNA: TGTGCCGGCTCCCCAAGTGGGAAGTACAATGAGCAGTTCTTC
CDR3: CAGSPSGKYNEQFF

D: .
J: TRBJ2-5
V: TRBV10-2
length: 13
size: many
DNA: TGCGCCAGCATGCGGGGTAGCCGGGAGACCCAGTACTTC
CDR3: CASMRGSRETQYF

D: TRBD1
J: TRBJ2-7
V: TRBV28
length: 13
size: .
DNA: TGTGCCACTTTTCGGGACAGGGGGCGCGAGCAGTACTTC
CDR3: CATFRDRGREQYF

D: TRBD1
J: TRBJ2-4
V: TRBV9
length: 14
size: once
DNA: TGTGCCAGCAGCCCGGGACAGGGGGTCTACGGGCAGTACTTC
CDR3: CASSPGQGVYGQYF

D: .
J: TRBJ2-5
V: TRBV5-1
length: 13
size: .
DNA: TGCGCCAGCAGCCCATCAGTGACGGAGACCCAGTACTTC
CDR3: CASSPSVTETQYF

D: TRBD1
J: TRBJ1-1
V: TRBV16
length: 14
size: .
DNA: TGTGCCAGCAGCTTACACAGGGGGCCCACTGAAGCTTTCTTT
CDR3: CASSLHRGPTEAFF